This T cell receptor beta chain originates from a study of identical twins. Comments on this clonotype: What it binds is unknown.

TCRdb re-analysed the 5' RACE reads in MiXCR, keeping a single row per CDR3 protein. The sample yields about 690,000 distinct CDR3 sequences, over 20% seen once. Regarding the study as a whole: There was an excess of low generation probability in the out-of-frame alpha sequences that twins shared.

V dropped 5 bases and J dropped 5 bases, with 13 bases sitting between them. This CDR3 region has 14 residues. Looked up from germline, CDR1 is SGHTA and CDR2 is FQGNSA. These sequences were also reported in another study, on T cells expressing NK-cell markers.

The sequenced material came from PBMCs. This chain joins TRBV7-2 and TRBJ2-1; a possible D gene is TRBD2 (6 bases). The sequence was collected from a woman in her late teens or twenties in good health. CDR3: CASSHGTANNEQFF. CDR3 in DNA: TGTGCCAGCAGCCACGGGACTGCGAACAATGAGCAGTTCTTC.